These 15 T cell receptor beta chains originate from one sample sequenced in a study of cytomegalovirus exposure and HLA in healthy donors (dated by TCRdb to 2016 to 2017). The protocol used for the library was the immunoSEQ multiplex PCR assay. For the multiplex PCR, a mixture combining 60 forward primers for TCR Vbeta segments and 13 reverse primers for TCR Jbeta segments was used. Drawn from immuneACCESS, this table holds only the in-frame rearrangements with V and J called that TCRdb kept. Clones are partly lost; checked studies trace under half to an unresolved V gene and leave the rest unexplained. A total of 150,000 to 200,000 clones appear in this sample, roughly 80% of them only once. The biggest ten clones account for roughly 6.3% of the sample. Sequencing was carried out using PBMCs. The origin of the receptors is a male donor in good health and CMV-seropositive.

The rearrangement uses TRBV12-5 and TRBJ2-1; TRBD2 matches 12 bases. The CDR3 is 13 amino acids. Looked up from germline, CDR1 is LGHNT and CDR2 is FRNRAP. V gave up 7 bases and J gave up 8 bases; unmatched junction bases: 3. The CDR3 DNA reads TGTGCTAGTGTCCCTAGCGGGAGGGATGAGCAGTTCTTC. It encodes CASVPSGRDEQFF.

V is TRBV30 and J is TRBJ2-7; D perhaps matches TRBD1 (5 bases). Looked up from germline, CDR1 is GTSNPN and CDR2 is SVGIG (reference sequence). This CDR3 is built from 11 residues. Trimming took off 2 bases at V and 4 bases at J, with 6 bases between the two ends. Here the CDR3 DNA reads TGTGCCTGGAGTACAGGTTACGAGCAGTACTTC. It yields the protein CAWSTGYEQYF.

The rearrangement links TRBV9 to TRBJ2-1, with TRBD2 identical over 14 bases. This CDR3 comprises 16 residues. In germline, CDR1 is SGDLS, CDR2 YYNGEE. V was clipped by 3 bases and J by 8 bases; unmatched bases: 7. CDR3 sequence (DNA): TGTGCCAGCAGCGCAAGACTAGCGGGGGGGGTCGATGAGCAGTTCTTC. Translated, it gives CASSARLAGGVDEQFF.

The chain has TRBV6-5 and TRBJ2-7, with D possibly being TRBD2 (5 bases). The V end was cut by 10 bases, the J end by 6 bases, with 19 bases between. This CDR3 spans 13 amino acids. CDR1 MNHEY and CDR2 SVGAGI come from the germline V gene. CDR3 protein: CATRPSSLPEQYF. CDR3 coding DNA: TGTGCCACCAGGCCTAGCTCTCTCCCCGAGCAGTACTTC.

The chain employs TRBV28 and TRBJ2-7; D possibly corresponds to TRBD2 (5 bases). There are 12 residues in the CDR3. V lost 9 bases, J lost 6 bases, and 15 bases lay in between. Germline values: CDR1 MDHEN, CDR2 SYDVKM. CDR3 sequence reads: CASGMGSSEQYF. The DNA for the CDR3 is TGTGCCAGTGGTATGGGGAGCAGCGAGCAGTACTTC.

This clone has more than one count but fewer than ten. The genes are TRBV5-1 and TRBJ1-6; TRBD1 agrees at 10 bases. This CDR3 has 15 residues. The germline V gene encodes CDR1 SGHRS and CDR2 YFSETQ. V shed 4 bases and J 10 bases; nucleotides not matched to a gene: 8. CDR3 region: CASSAAGTGVSPLHF. As DNA, the CDR3 is TGCGCCAGCAGCGCAGCCGGGACAGGGGTGTCACCCCTCCACTTT.

The chain employs TRBV6-6 and TRBJ2-1; 8 bases agree with TRBD2. Germline trimming cut 5 bases from V and 7 bases from J; bases unmatched to any gene: 10. This CDR3 is built from 15 residues. The germline gives CDR1 MNHNY, CDR2 SVGAGI (reference sequence). The CDR3 loop is CASSLAAGVWNEQFF. The CDR3 DNA follows: TGTGCCAGCAGTCTGGCAGCGGGAGTTTGGAATGAGCAGTTCTTC.

V is TRBV9 and J is TRBJ2-7, with 8 bases matching TRBD2. Germline CDR1 is SGDLS and CDR2 is YYNGEE. The CDR3 is made up of 14 amino acids. With V trimmed by 2 bases and J by 5 bases, 6 bases remained unmatched. The DNA of the CDR3 is TGTGCCAGCAGCGTGAGCGGGAGTATTGACGAGCAGTACTTC. This codes for CASSVSGSIDEQYF.

The chain is built from TRBV11-2 and TRBJ1-3; 9 bases match TRBD1. The CDR3 totals 16 residues. With 5 bases clipped from V and 3 bases from J, the junction kept 8 bases outside the gene matches. Germline CDR1 reads SGHAT; CDR2 reads FQNNGV. As DNA, the CDR3 is TGTGCCAGCAGCACCACCGGGACAGGGTTTGGAAACACCATATATTTT. Encoded protein: CASSTTGTGFGNTIYF. Based on the CDR3 plus reference TRBV11-2 and TRBJ1-3, the full variable domain is EAGVAQSPRYKIIEKRQSVAFWCNPISGHATLYWYQQILGQGPKLLIQFQNNGVVDDSQLPKDRFSAERLKGVDSTLKIQPAKLEDSAVYLCASSTTGTGFGNTIYFGEGSWLTVV.

This clone appeared a few times. This chain links TRBV7-2 with TRBJ2-5; TRBD2 agrees at 13 bases. Looked up from germline, CDR1 is SGHTA and CDR2 is FQGNSA. The CDR3 consists of 18 residues. The V and J ends lost 1 base and 9 bases, in that order; junction bases with no gene match: 14. The CDR3 sequence is CASSLDLPRTSGRTPQYF. The CDR3 DNA reads as TGTGCCAGCAGCTTAGACCTGCCTCGGACTAGCGGGAGAACTCCCCAGTACTTC.

This clone was seen a handful of times. This chain joins TRBV7-2 and TRBJ2-7; maybe TRBD1 (5 bases). The CDR3 totals 14 residues. Germline V CDR1 and CDR2: SGHTA, FQGNSA. V dropped 1 base and J dropped 2 bases, with 9 bases sitting between them. For the CDR3, the DNA is TGTGCCAGCAGCTTAGTAGCAGGGCCCTACGAGCAGTACTTC. This sequence encodes CASSLVAGPYEQYF.

The chain recombines TRBV29-1 with TRBJ1-1; tentatively, D is TRBD1 (5 bases). CDR1 and CDR2 (germline): SQVTM, ANQGSEA. This CDR3 has 13 residues. V lost 4 bases and J lost 0, with 9 bases in between. The CDR3 coding sequence is TGCAGCGTTGGGGGCCAGGTGAACACTGAAGCTTTCTTT. Protein: CSVGGQVNTEAFF.

This rearrangement joins TRBV28 to TRBJ2-5; TRBD2 might be the D (6 bases). The V gene lost 6 bases and the J gene lost 1 base, with 12 bases spanning the gap. The CDR3 is made up of 14 amino acids. Germline V lookup: CDR1 MDHEN, CDR2 SYDVKM. Here the CDR3 reads CASRGGRGQETQYF. The CDR3 nucleotides are TGTGCCAGCAGGGGGGGAAGGGGCCAAGAGACCCAGTACTTC.

The chain is built from TRBV19 and TRBJ1-2; D is undetermined. The CDR3 totals 13 residues. The V end was cut by 7 bases, the J end by 0 bases, with 9 bases between. Germline loops: CDR1 LNHDA, CDR2 SQIVND (reference sequence). CDR3 nucleotides: TGTGCCAGTAAACGGGAAGCTAACTATGGCTACACCTTC. It encodes CASKREANYGYTF.

This chain uses TRBV9 with TRBJ1-1; D is perhaps TRBD1 (6 bases). The CDR3 contains 14 residues. The V end was cut by 4 bases, the J end by 0 bases, with 10 bases between. Germline CDR1 and CDR2: SGDLS and YYNGEE. The CDR3 loop is CASSTGTLNTEAFF. CDR3 DNA: TGTGCCAGCAGCACCGGGACACTGAACACTGAAGCTTTCTTT.